This TCR beta chain was sequenced during a study of T-cell memory formation after mild COVID-19. The study, taken as a whole, reports: Day 15 to 85 contracting clones showed balanced CD4/CD8; day 15 to 37 expanders favored CD4+. Mostly located in CM and EM were contracting CD4+ clones, with contracting CD8+ clones located in EMRA. Some clones that responded turned up in pre-infection memory, which suggests that cross-reactive memory joined in.

From 5'RACE with constant-segment primers came TCR alpha and TCR beta cDNA libraries that carried sample barcodes and UMIs. TCRdb re-analysed the 5' RACE reads in MiXCR, keeping a single row per CDR3 protein. The table shows about 200,000 distinct CDR3 sequences, with 9.5% to 10% occurring only once. This clonotype was recorded at least ten times. Its antigen is not known. CDR1 is LGHDT and CDR2 is YNNKEL in the germline V gene (reference sequence). The V gene lost 2 bases and the J gene lost 7 bases, with 15 bases spanning the gap. The CDR3 spans 14 residues. The sample consisted of PBMCs or a T cell subset sorted from them (not recorded which). The clonotype comes from a man between 18 and 35 years old who had mild COVID-19 (a few samples of this study predate the infection). Cell type and time point are not known. This sequence joins TRBV3-1 and TRBJ2-7, with D perhaps matching TRBD1 or TRBD2 (5 bases each). CDR3: CASSQRGWELEQYF. The CDR3 bases are TGTGCCAGCAGCCAACGGGGCTGGGAACTGGAGCAGTACTTC.